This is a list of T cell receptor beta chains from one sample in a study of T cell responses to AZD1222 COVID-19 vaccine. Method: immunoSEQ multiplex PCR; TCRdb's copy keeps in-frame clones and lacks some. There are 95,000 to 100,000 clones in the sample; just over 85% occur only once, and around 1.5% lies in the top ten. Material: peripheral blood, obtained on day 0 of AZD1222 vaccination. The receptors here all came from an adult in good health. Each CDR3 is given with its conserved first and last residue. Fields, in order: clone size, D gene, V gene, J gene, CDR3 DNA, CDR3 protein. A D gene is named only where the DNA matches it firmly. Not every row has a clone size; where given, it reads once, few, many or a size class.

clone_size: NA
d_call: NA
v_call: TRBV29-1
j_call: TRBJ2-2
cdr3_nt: TGCAGCGTGGAAGCTCAGGGAATGACCGGGGAGCTGTTTTTT
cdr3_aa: CSVEAQGMTGELFF

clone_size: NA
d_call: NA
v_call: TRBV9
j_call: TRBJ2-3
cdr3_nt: TGTGCCAGCAGCGGGGCCAGATCAGATACGCAGTATTTT
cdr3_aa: CASSGARSDTQYF

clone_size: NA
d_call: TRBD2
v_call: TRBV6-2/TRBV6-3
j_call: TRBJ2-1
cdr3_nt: TGTGCCAGCAGCGCCGGGACTAGCGGGGAGGATGAGCAGTTCTTC
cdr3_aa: CASSAGTSGEDEQFF

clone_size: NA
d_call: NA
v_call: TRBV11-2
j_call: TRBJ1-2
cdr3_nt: TGTGCCAGCAGCTTAGTACCCCTACGGGTGGGGCACTATGGCTACACCTTC
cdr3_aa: CASSLVPLRVGHYGYTF

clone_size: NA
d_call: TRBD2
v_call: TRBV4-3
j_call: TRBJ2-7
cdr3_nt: TGCGCCAGCAGCCAGAGCGGGGCCGGAGACTACGAGCAGTACTTC
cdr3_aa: CASSQSGAGDYEQYF

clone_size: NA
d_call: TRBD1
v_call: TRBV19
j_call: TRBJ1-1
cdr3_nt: TGTGCCAGTAGTATCCGACAGGGGTCCACTGAAGCTTTCTTT
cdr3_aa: CASSIRQGSTEAFF

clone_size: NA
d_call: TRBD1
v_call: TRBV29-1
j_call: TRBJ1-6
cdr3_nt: TGCAGCGTTTCACAGGGGCAAGGTTCACCCCTCCACTTT
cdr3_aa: CSVSQGQGSPLHF

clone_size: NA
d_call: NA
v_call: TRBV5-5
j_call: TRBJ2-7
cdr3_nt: TGTGCCAGCAGCTCGGGGCCCTTACCCTCCTACGAGCAGTACTTC
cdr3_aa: CASSSGPLPSYEQYF

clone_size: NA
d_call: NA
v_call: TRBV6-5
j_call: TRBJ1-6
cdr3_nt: TGTGCCAGCAGTTACGGTGGGGGTAATTCACCCCTCCACTTT
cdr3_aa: CASSYGGGNSPLHF

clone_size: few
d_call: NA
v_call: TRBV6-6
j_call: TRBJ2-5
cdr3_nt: TGTGCCAGCAGGGACAGTAAAAAGAAGGAGACCCAGTACTTC
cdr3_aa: CASRDSKKKETQYF

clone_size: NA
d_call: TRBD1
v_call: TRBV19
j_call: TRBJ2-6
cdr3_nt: TGTGCCAGTAGTCGGCAGGGGGCTGGTGGGGCCAACGTCCTGACTTTC
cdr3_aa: CASSRQGAGGANVLTF

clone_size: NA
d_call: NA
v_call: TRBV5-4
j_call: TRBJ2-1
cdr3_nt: TGTGCCAGCAGCTTAGGTGGGAGGAGGTACAATGAGCAGTTCTTC
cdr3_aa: CASSLGGRRYNEQFF

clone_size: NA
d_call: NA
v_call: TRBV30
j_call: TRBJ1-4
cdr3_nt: TGTGCCTGGAGTGTACCGGTAGGGAGTAATGAAAAACTGTTTTTT
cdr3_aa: CAWSVPVGSNEKLFF

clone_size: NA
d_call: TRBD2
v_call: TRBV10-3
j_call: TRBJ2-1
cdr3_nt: TGTGCCATCAGTGGTCCGGGAGGTGAGCAGTTCTTC
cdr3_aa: CAISGPGGEQFF

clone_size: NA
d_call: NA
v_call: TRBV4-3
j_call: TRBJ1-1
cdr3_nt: TGCGCCAGCAGCCAAGTCGGGGGGAACACTGAAGCTTTCTTT
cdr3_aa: CASSQVGGNTEAFF

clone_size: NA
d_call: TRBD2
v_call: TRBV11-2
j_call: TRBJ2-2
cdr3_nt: TGTGCCAGCTCTCCGGGACTAGCGGCCACCGGGGAGCTGTTTTTT
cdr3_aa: CASSPGLAATGELFF

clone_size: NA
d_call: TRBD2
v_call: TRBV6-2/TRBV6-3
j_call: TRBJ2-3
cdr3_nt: TGTGCCAGCAGCCCCCCCGGACTAGCGGGGGATACGCAGTATTTT
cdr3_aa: CASSPPGLAGDTQYF

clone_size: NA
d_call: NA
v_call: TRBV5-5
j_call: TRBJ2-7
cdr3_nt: TGTGCCAGCAGCTTGGACGCAGCCAACTACGAGCAGTACTTC
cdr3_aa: CASSLDAANYEQYF

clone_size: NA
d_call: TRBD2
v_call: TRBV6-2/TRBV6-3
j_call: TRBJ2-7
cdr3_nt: TGTGCCAGCAGTTTGGGGGGAGGGCCTTCCTACGAGCAGTACTTC
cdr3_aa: CASSLGGGPSYEQYF

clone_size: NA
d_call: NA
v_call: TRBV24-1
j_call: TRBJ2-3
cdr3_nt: TGTGCCACCAGTGAGGAGAGCACAGATACGCAGTATTTT
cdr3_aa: CATSEESTDTQYF

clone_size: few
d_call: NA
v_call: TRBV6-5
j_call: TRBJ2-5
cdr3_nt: TGTGCCAGCAGTTACTCGCCAGGGGCTGGGGAGACCCAGTACTTC
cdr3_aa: CASSYSPGAGETQYF

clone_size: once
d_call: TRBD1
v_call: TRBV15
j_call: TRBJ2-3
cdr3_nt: TGTGCCACCAGACTCCCGGGACAGGGAACAGATACGCAGTATTTT
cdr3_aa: CATRLPGQGTDTQYF

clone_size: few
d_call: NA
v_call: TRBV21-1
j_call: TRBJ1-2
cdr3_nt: TGTGCCAGCAGCGCACGGGACAGGGTGTCTTGGGGCTACACCTTC
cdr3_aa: CASSARDRVSWGYTF

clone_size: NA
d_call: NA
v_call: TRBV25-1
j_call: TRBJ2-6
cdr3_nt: TGTGCCCACTTAGCTCCGGACAGCTCTGGGGCCAACGTCCTGACTTTC
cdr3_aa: CAHLAPDSSGANVLTF

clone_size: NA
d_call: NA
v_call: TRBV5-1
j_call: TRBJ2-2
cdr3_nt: TGCGCCAGCAGCTCGGACCTACGTTACACCGGGGAGCTGTTTTTT
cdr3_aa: CASSSDLRYTGELFF

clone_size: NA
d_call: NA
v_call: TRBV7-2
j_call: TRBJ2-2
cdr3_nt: TGTGCCAGCAGCATCACCAGGGAGAGGACCGGGGAGCTGTTTTTT
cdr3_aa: CASSITRERTGELFF

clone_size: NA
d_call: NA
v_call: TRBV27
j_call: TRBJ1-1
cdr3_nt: TGTGCCAGCAGTTTATCGATTGGGTTTGACACTGAAGCTTTCTTT
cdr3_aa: CASSLSIGFDTEAFF

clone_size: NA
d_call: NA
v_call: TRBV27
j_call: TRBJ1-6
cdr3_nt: TGTGCCAGCAACACGGGAAATTCACCCCTCCACTTT
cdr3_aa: CASNTGNSPLHF

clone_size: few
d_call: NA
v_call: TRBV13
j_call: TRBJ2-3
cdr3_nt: TGTGCCAGCAGCTTCTCGCGGGCCCTTTCCACAGATACGCAGTATTTT
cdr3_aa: CASSFSRALSTDTQYF

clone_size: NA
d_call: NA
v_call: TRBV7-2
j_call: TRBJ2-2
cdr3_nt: TGTGCCAGCAGCTTTGGGGACAAACGGAACACCGGGGAGCTGTTTTTT
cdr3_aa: CASSFGDKRNTGELFF

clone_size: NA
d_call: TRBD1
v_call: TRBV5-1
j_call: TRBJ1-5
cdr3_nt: TGCGCCAGCAGCCCGGGACAGCCAAATCAGCCCCAGCATTTT
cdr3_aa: CASSPGQPNQPQHF